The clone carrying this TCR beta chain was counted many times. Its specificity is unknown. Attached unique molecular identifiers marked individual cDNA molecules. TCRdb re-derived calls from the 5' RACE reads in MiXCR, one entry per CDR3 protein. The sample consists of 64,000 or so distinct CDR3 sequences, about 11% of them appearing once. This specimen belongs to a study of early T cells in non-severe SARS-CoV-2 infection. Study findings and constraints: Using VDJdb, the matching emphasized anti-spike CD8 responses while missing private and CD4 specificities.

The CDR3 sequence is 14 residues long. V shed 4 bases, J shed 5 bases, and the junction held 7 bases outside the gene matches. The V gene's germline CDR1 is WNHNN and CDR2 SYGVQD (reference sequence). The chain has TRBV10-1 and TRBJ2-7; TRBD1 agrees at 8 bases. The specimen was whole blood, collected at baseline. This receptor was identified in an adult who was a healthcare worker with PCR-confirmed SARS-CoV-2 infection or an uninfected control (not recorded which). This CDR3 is CASSGRGRGDEQYF. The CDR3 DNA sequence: TGCGCCAGCAGTGGCAGGGGGCGCGGGGACGAGCAGTACTTC.